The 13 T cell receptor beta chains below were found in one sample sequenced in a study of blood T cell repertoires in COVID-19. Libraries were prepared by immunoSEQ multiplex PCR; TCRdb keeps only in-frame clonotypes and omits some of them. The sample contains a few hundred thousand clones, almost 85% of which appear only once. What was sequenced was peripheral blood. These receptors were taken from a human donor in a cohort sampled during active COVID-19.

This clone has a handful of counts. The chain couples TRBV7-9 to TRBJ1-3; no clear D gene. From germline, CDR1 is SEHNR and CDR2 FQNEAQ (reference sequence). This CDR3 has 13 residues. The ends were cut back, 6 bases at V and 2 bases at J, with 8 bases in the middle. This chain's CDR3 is CASRPRTGNTIYF. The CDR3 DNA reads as TGTGCCAGCAGGCCGAGAACTGGAAACACCATATATTTT.

The CDR3, as DNA: TGTGCCAGCAGGGGGACCACAGGGGGTCGCGGCTACACCTTC. Encoded protein: CASRGTTGGRGYTF. The chain has TRBV6-5 and TRBJ1-2; 8 positions match TRBD1. CDR1 and CDR2 (germline): MNHEY, SVGAGI. Trimming removed 6 bases from V and 8 bases from J; junction bases left unmatched: 11. This CDR3 region has 14 residues.

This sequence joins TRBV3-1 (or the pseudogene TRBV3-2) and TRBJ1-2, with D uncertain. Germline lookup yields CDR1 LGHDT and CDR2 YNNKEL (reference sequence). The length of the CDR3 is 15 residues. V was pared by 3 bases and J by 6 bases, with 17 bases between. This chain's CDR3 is CASSHPTTGWHGYTF. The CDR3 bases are TGTGCCAGCAGCCATCCAACGACGGGGTGGCATGGCTACACCTTC.

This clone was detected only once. The DNA for the CDR3 is TGTGCCAGCAGCCCTAAGGACAGGGCTGAAGCTTTCTTT. It codes for CASSPKDRAEAFF. This chain joins TRBV6-6 and TRBJ1-1, with 8 positions matching TRBD1. The ends lost 6 bases at V and 6 bases at J; junction bases unmatched: 6. The germline V gene has CDR1 MNHNY and CDR2 SVGAGI (reference sequence). The CDR3 spans 13 residues.

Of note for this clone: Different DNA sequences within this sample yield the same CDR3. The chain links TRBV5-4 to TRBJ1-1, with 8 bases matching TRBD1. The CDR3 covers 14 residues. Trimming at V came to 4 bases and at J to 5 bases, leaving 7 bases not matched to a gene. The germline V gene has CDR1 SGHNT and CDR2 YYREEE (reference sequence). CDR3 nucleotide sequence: TGTGCCAGCAGCGGCAGGGGGCTTGGGACTGAAGCTTTCTTT. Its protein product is CASSGRGLGTEAFF.

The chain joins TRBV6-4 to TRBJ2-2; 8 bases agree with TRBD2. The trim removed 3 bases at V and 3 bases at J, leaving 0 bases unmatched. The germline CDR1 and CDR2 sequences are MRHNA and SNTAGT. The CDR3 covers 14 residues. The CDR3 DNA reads TGTGCCAGCAGTGAAGCGGGGGACACCGGGGAGCTGTTTTTT. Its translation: CASSEAGDTGELFF.

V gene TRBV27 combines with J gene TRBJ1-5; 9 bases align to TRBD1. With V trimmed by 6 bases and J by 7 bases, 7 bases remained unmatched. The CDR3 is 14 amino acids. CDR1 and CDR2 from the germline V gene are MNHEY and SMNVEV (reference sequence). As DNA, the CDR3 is TGTGCCAGCAGACCAACAGGGGGCTCACAGCCCCAGCATTTT. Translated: CASRPTGGSQPQHF.

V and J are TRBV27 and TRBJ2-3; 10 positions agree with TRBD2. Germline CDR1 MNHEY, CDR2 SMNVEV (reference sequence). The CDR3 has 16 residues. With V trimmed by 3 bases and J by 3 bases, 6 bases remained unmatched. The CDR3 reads CASSFGLAAPTDTQYF. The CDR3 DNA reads TGTGCCAGCAGTTTTGGACTAGCGGCCCCAACAGATACGCAGTATTTT.

The chain's CDR3 is CASSDWTGFNQPQHF. The CDR3 DNA reads as TGTGCCAGCAGTGATTGGACAGGTTTCAATCAGCCCCAGCATTTT. The V gene is TRBV6-1, the J gene TRBJ1-5, with 7 bases that match TRBD1. From germline, CDR1 is MNHNS and CDR2 SASEGT. The length of the CDR3 is 15 residues. The V gene end was trimmed by 3 bases and the J gene end by 3 bases; junction bases not matched to a gene: 5.

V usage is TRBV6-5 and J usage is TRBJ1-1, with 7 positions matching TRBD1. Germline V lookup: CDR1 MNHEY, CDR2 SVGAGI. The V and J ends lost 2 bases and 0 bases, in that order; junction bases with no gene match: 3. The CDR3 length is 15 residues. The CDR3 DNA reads TGTGCCAGCAGTTACCAGACAGGGCTGAACACTGAAGCTTTCTTT. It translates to CASSYQTGLNTEAFF.

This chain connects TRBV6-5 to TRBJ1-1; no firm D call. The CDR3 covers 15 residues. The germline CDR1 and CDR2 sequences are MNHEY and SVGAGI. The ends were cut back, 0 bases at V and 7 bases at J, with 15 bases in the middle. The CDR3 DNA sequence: TGTGCCAGCAGTTACTCGACCGGGTCAGATAGTGAAGCTTTCTTT. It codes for CASSYSTGSDSEAFF.

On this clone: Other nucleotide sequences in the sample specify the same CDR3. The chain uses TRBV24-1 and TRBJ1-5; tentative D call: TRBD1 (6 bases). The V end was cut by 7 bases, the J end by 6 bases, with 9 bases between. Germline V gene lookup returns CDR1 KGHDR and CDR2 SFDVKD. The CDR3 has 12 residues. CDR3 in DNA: TGTGCCACCAGCCAGGGGCCTCAGCCCCAGCATTTT. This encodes CATSQGPQPQHF.

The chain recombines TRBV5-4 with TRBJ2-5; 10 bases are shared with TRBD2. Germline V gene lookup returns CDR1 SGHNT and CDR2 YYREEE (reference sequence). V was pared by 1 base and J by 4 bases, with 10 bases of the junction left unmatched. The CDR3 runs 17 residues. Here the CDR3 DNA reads TGTGCCAGCAGCTTGTCAGCGGGGGGGCGATGGGGAGAGACCCAGTACTTC. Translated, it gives CASSLSAGGRWGETQYF.